The T cell receptor beta chain under discussion was sequenced for a study of T cells in Graves' hyperthyroidism and ophthalmopathy. Germline assignment: CDR1 DFQATT and CDR2 SNEGSKA (reference sequence). This CDR3 is built from 14 residues. The V gene lost 0 bases and the J gene lost 1 base, with 8 bases spanning the gap. Criteria for exclusion of patients were uncontrolled infection, other autoimmune disease, pregnancy or lactation. Regions amplified from RNA transcripts were the TCR beta CDR3 regions. The study used the HTBI primer set for a first-round RT-PCR of the TCR CDR3. TCRdb reanalysed the multiplex PCR reads using MiXCR and keeps one entry per CDR3 protein. The profile covers about 500,000 distinct CDR3 sequences, with roughly 14% appearing a single time and over 15% taken by the ten largest.

V usage is TRBV20-1 and J usage is TRBJ2-3, with unresolved D. The specimen was blood. The receptor comes from a woman in her late teens or twenties with Graves' hyperthyroidism. CDR3 coding DNA: TGCAGTGCTAGAGACCGGGTCGGCACAGATACGCAGTATTTT. Its translation is CSARDRVGTDTQYF.